This TCR beta chain was sequenced in a study of T cell repertoires in aging, cancer and after chemotherapy. About the study: Paired samples before and after chemotherapy came from chronic lymphocytic leukemia patients on fludarabine- or bendamustine-based regimens. The whole study produced a dataset of millions of TCR reads.

Concerning this clonotype: Its target is unknown.

Trimming left V 7 bases short and J 1 base short, with 8 bases between. This CDR3 has 13 amino acids. Germline loops: CDR1 MNHEY, CDR2 SMNVEV (reference sequence). General study points: Hematological cancer patients had lymphoid organ infiltration that may impair thymic emigration or T cell expansion. Untreated cancer patients had significantly lower blood TCR diversity than age-matched healthy donors.

Multiplex touch-down PCR with TRB-A/B primers amplified rearranged V-D-J TRB sequences. TCRdb recomputed calls from the multiplex PCR reads with MiXCR, one row per CDR3 protein. The sample yields approximately 2,900 distinct CDR3 sequences, less than 55% seen once. Amplification of TCR beta used genomic DNA extracted from peripheral blood. The sequencing sample was made of blood. The sequence derives from a human donor with a blood cancer. The chain combines TRBV27 with TRBJ2-1; D is possibly TRBD1 (5 bases). As DNA, the CDR3 is TGTGCCAGCACAGGGATGTCCTACAATGAGCAGTTCTTC. As protein: CASTGMSYNEQFF.